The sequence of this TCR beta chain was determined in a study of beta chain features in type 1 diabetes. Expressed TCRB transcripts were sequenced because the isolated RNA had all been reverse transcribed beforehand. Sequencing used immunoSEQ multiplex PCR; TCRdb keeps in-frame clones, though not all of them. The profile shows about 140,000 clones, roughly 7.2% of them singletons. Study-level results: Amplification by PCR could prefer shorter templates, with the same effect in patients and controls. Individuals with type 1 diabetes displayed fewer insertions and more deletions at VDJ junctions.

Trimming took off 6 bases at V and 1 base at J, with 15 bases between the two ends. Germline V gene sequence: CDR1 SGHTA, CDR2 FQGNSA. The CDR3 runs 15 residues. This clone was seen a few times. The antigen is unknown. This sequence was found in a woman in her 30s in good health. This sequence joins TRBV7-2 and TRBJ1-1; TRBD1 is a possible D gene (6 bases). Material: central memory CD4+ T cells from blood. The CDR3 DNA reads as TGTGCCAGCAGTCCTACCCTGGACAGGAACACTGAAGCTTTCTTT. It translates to CASSPTLDRNTEAFF.